The 28 T cell receptor beta chains presented below share a single source sample, sequenced in a study of cytomegalovirus exposure and HLA in healthy donors (dated by TCRdb to 2015 to 2018). Library construction relied on the immunoSEQ multiplex PCR assay. A mixture of 60 forward primers for TCR Vbeta segments and 13 reverse primers for TCR Jbeta segments was used in the multiplex PCR. This immuneACCESS table, as held by TCRdb, lists in-frame sequences with V and J called but not all clones. Of the missing ones, under half trace to an unresolved V gene in checked studies; the others have no known cause. The table for this sample lists about 160,000 clones; around 88% of them were counted only once. Of the sample, over 1.5% is held by the ten largest clones. The sample taken for sequencing was PBMCs. These receptor sequences come from a woman aged 18 to 35 in good health and CMV-seronegative.

This chain connects TRBV2 to TRBJ1-1, with D unresolved. Germline V CDR1 and CDR2: SNHLY, FYNNEI. The length of the CDR3 is 13 residues. The V gene lost 5 bases and the J gene lost 1 base, with 8 bases spanning the gap. The CDR3: CASSTAPNTEAFF. In nucleotides, the CDR3 is TGTGCCAGCAGTACAGCACCGAACACTGAAGCTTTCTTT.

The J gene is TRBJ1-5, the V gene TRBV5-1; 9 bases line up with TRBD1. There are 14 residues in the CDR3. V lost 4 bases, J lost 5 bases, and 4 bases stayed unmatched. Germline V gene data show CDR1 as SGHRS and CDR2 as YFSETQ. The DNA of the CDR3 is TGCGCCAGCAGCGAGGGACAGGGAGATCAGCCCCAGCATTTT. Translation gives CASSEGQGDQPQHF.

The chain has TRBV5-1 and TRBJ1-1; D perhaps matches TRBD1 (6 bases). CDR1 and CDR2 from the germline V gene are SGHRS and YFSETQ. This CDR3 is 16 amino acids long. V lost 3 bases and J 4 bases, leaving 19 bases between the germline ends. DNA of the CDR3: TGCGCCAGCAGCTCCACTCAGGGGCGGTTTGGCACTGAAGCTTTCTTT. It specifies CASSSTQGRFGTEAFF.

This clone was seen a single time. The chain carries TRBV5-4 and TRBJ2-1; a weak D match, TRBD1 (5 bases). Germline assignment: CDR1 SGHNT and CDR2 YYREEE (reference sequence). Trimming left V 0 bases short and J 8 bases short, with 9 bases between. This CDR3 contains 13 residues. In DNA form, the CDR3 reads TGTGCCAGCAGCTTGGGAAGGGGCCATGAGCAGTTCTTC. Amino acids: CASSLGRGHEQFF.

Written as DNA, the CDR3 is TGTGCCAGCAGCGCCTTGCAGGGAGCGGGAGCAGATACGCAGTATTTT. This translates into CASSALQGAGADTQYF. The chain joins TRBV28 to TRBJ2-3; TRBD2 matches at 8 bases. CDR3 length: 16 amino acids. V shed 6 bases and J 4 bases; nucleotides not matched to a gene: 12. Germline loops: CDR1 MDHEN, CDR2 SYDVKM.

This clone was counted a single time. The rearrangement joins TRBV5-3 to TRBJ2-5, with D perhaps TRBD1 (5 bases). TRBV5-3 is recorded as an ORF, its role being uncertain. The V and J ends lost 4 bases and 0 bases respectively, with 16 bases between them. This CDR3 contains 16 residues. The DNA for the CDR3 is TGTGCCAGAAGCCCCCAGGGTAGCTTGTACCAAGAGACCCAGTACTTC. It is translated as CARSPQGSLYQETQYF.

This clone showed up just once. The chain carries TRBV29-1 and TRBJ2-7; D unclear. The CDR3 has 12 residues. CDR1 and CDR2 (germline): SQVTM, ANQGSEA. Trimming removed 2 bases from V and 2 bases from J, with 7 bases in between. CDR3 in DNA: TGCAGCGTTGAACCTGGGCCCTACGAGCAGTACTTC. It yields the protein CSVEPGPYEQYF.

The chain links TRBV28 to TRBJ1-2; 7 bases map to TRBD1. Per germline, CDR1 MDHEN and CDR2 SYDVKM. The CDR3 has 15 residues. With V trimmed by 6 bases and J by 3 bases, 10 bases remained unmatched. The chain's CDR3 is CASRALHRGDYGYTF. DNA for the CDR3: TGTGCCAGCAGGGCCCTCCACAGGGGAGACTATGGCTACACCTTC.

The rearrangement links TRBV10-3 to TRBJ2-7; TRBD1 is a possible D gene (5 bases). There are 13 residues in the CDR3. Looked up from germline, CDR1 is ENHRY and CDR2 is SYGVKD. V was clipped by 11 bases and J by 0 bases, with 14 bases between them. The CDR3: CAAQLDTSYEQYF. The CDR3 region has the DNA TGTGCCGCCCAACTGGACACCTCCTACGAGCAGTACTTC.

The genes are TRBV28 and TRBJ1-5, with TRBD1 as a possible D gene (6 bases). V was pared by 2 bases and J by 5 bases, with 13 bases between. The CDR3 length is 15 residues. Germline CDR1 and CDR2: MDHEN and SYDVKM. The CDR3 protein is CASSLSAGADQPQHF. CDR3 in DNA: TGTGCCAGCAGTTTAAGTGCGGGGGCAGATCAGCCCCAGCATTTT.

In this sample, this clone turned up once. The V gene is TRBV28, the J gene TRBJ2-7; tentative D call: TRBD1 (5 bases). This CDR3 contains 13 residues. Germline V lookup: CDR1 MDHEN, CDR2 SYDVKM. Trimming removed 3 bases from V and 3 bases from J, with 9 bases in between. CDR3 DNA sequence: TGTGCCAGCAGTTTTGATAGGGGCTACGAGCAGTACTTC. It specifies CASSFDRGYEQYF.

The J gene is TRBJ1-3, the V gene TRBV7-2, with D perhaps matching TRBD1 (5 bases). This CDR3 has 16 residues. Germline V gives CDR1 SGHTA, CDR2 FQGNSA. V lost 1 base and J lost 1, with 11 bases in between. CDR3 protein: CASSLEWAGSGNTIYF. CDR3 in DNA: TGTGCCAGCAGCTTAGAGTGGGCAGGGTCTGGAAACACCATATATTTT.

V usage is TRBV18 and J usage is TRBJ1-4; no clear D. There are 13 residues in the CDR3. Germline CDR1 and CDR2: KGHSH and LQKENI. Deletions cut 1 base from V and 14 bases from J, with 14 bases between. The CDR3 here is CASSPQEVVGLFF. Here the CDR3 DNA reads TGTGCCAGCTCACCACAGGAGGTAGTAGGGCTGTTTTTT.

The chain links TRBV10-1 to TRBJ2-7; tentatively, D is TRBD2 (5 bases). Germline V CDR1 and CDR2: WNHNN, SYGVQD (reference sequence). V was cut by 5 bases and J by 5 bases, with 16 bases left in between. There are 14 residues in the CDR3. This CDR3 is CASSPSREINEQYF. The CDR3 nucleotides are TGCGCCAGCAGTCCTAGTAGGGAGATCAACGAGCAGTACTTC.

The V and J genes are TRBV2 and TRBJ1-2; 7 nucleotides match TRBD1. J was trimmed by 7 bases and V by 4 bases; bases with no gene match: 21. The CDR3 contains 18 residues. The V gene's germline CDR1 is SNHLY and CDR2 FYNNEI. The DNA for the CDR3 is TGTGCCAGCAGTGCGGGGGGGTGGTCTAGGGGGCGCGAAAGTGGCTACACCTTC. Its protein is CASSAGGWSRGRESGYTF. The full variable domain, rest sourced from reference TRBV2 and TRBJ1-2, is EPEVTQTPSHQVTQMGQEVILRCVPISNHLYFYWYRQILGQKVEFLVSFYNNEISEKSEIFDDQFSVERPDGSNFTLKIRSTKLEDSAMYFCASSAGGWSRGRESGYTFGSGTRLTVV.

This CDR3 is CASSYSGGGNSPLHF. The CDR3 DNA is TGTGCCAGCAGTTACTCGGGGGGAGGTAATTCACCCCTCCACTTT. The V gene is TRBV6-5, the J gene TRBJ1-6, with D possibly being TRBD1 (5 bases). The CDR3 covers 15 residues. V dropped 0 bases and J dropped 6 bases, with 9 bases sitting between them. Germline V CDR1 and CDR2: MNHEY, SVGAGI.

The chain carries TRBV2 and TRBJ1-2, with TRBD1 identical over 9 bases. This CDR3 is 14 amino acids long. V dropped 6 bases and J dropped 4; count of bases not matched to a gene: 6. Germline CDR1 reads SNHLY; CDR2 reads FYNNEI. This CDR3 is CASRPQGAVYGYTF. The DNA of the CDR3 is TGTGCCAGCAGGCCACAGGGGGCAGTCTATGGCTACACCTTC.

The chain recombines TRBV4-2 with TRBJ2-6; a weak D match, TRBD2 (6 bases). From germline, CDR1 is LGHNA and CDR2 YNFKEQ. V shed 1 base and J shed 4 bases, with 11 bases lying between them. The CDR3 is 16 amino acids. This CDR3 reads CASSQVGTRGANVLTF. The CDR3 DNA reads TGTGCCAGCAGCCAAGTCGGGACTCGGGGGGCCAACGTCCTGACTTTC.

The V gene is TRBV5-1, the J gene TRBJ2-3; 15 bases map to TRBD2. With V trimmed by 6 bases and J by 2 bases, 10 bases remained unmatched. The germline V gene has CDR1 SGHRS and CDR2 YFSETQ. CDR3 length: 18 residues. In DNA form, the CDR3 reads TGCGCCAGCAAAACTCGGGGACTAGCGGGGGGTTACACAGATACGCAGTATTTT. It yields the protein CASKTRGLAGGYTDTQYF.

The chain has TRBV5-5 and TRBJ1-2; the D gene is possibly TRBD1 (6 bases). CDR1 and CDR2 (germline): SGHKS, YYEKEE (reference sequence). V was pared by 4 bases and J by 1 base, with 17 bases between. This CDR3 has 16 residues. The CDR3, as DNA: TGTGCCAGCAGCCGAGAGGGTGAAGGGGGTAACTATGGCTACACCTTC. It translates to CASSREGEGGNYGYTF.

The rearrangement links TRBV9 to TRBJ2-5, with TRBD1 matching over 9 bases. The CDR3 totals 14 residues. The germline V gene has CDR1 SGDLS and CDR2 YYNGEE. Unmatched junction bases numbered 4, after V lost 3 bases and J lost 4 bases. The CDR3 is CASSATGGLETQYF. CDR3 nucleotides: TGTGCCAGCAGCGCTACAGGGGGCTTAGAGACCCAGTACTTC.

The gene calls are TRBV10-3 and TRBJ1-2; TRBD1 agrees at 9 bases. The CDR3 has 13 residues. The germline CDR1 and CDR2 sequences are ENHRY and SYGVKD. Losses at the gene ends were 7 bases for V and 8 bases for J; bases not matched to a gene: 8. DNA for the CDR3: TGTGCCATCAACCGACAGGGACAGGGCGGCTACACCTTC. Encoded protein: CAINRQGQGGYTF.

For the CDR3, the DNA is TGCGCCAGCAGCCTGGACAGGGGCTTCACAGATACGCAGTATTTT. Its protein is CASSLDRGFTDTQYF. The chain combines TRBV5-1 with TRBJ2-3; 9 bases fit TRBD1. This CDR3 has 15 amino acids. Germline CDR1 reads SGHRS; CDR2 reads YFSETQ. Trimming at V came to 4 bases and at J to 2 bases, leaving 5 bases not matched to a gene.

The chain links TRBV19 to TRBJ2-1; tentatively, D is TRBD2 (6 bases). CDR1 and CDR2 from the germline V gene are LNHDA and SQIVND (reference sequence). V lost 4 bases and J lost 5, with 21 bases in between. This CDR3 is 17 amino acids long. CDR3 sequence (DNA): TGTGCCAGTAGTACGACAGTGGGGGGATTAGCGCACAATGAGCAGTTCTTC. Translation: CASSTTVGGLAHNEQFF. Filled out from reference TRBV19 and TRBJ2-1, the complete variable domain reads DGGITQSPKYLFRKEGQNVTLSCEQNLNHDAMYWYRQDPGQGLRLIYYSQIVNDFQKGDIAEGYSVSREKKESFPLTVTSAQKNPTAFYLCASSTTVGGLAHNEQFFGPGTRLTVL.

The chain has TRBV6-5 and TRBJ1-1, with D perhaps TRBD1 (5 bases). Germline values: CDR1 MNHEY, CDR2 SVGAGI. This CDR3 region has 14 residues. V shed 0 bases and J shed 4 bases, with 9 bases lying between them. DNA of the CDR3: TGTGCCAGCAGTTACTCGGAGGGGAGCACTGAAGCTTTCTTT. Its protein is CASSYSEGSTEAFF.

The gene calls are TRBV19 and TRBJ2-2; TRBD1 matches 7 bases. The CDR3 is 15 residues long. The V segment lost 8 bases and the J segment 7 bases; nucleotides outside the gene matches: 13. Germline loops: CDR1 LNHDA, CDR2 SQIVND (reference sequence). Written as DNA, the CDR3 is TGTGCCAGTCGAGACCCGGACAGGTGGGGCGGGGAGCTGTTTTTT. Encoded protein: CASRDPDRWGGELFF.

The chain combines TRBV5-6 with TRBJ2-7; D gene ambiguous. Trimming removed 2 bases from V and 2 bases from J, with 14 bases in between. Germline CDR1 SGHDT, CDR2 YYEEEE. The CDR3 extends over 15 amino acids. Here the CDR3 DNA reads TGTGCCAGCAGCTTAATAATCCCCCCAGCCTACGAGCAGTACTTC. Encoded protein: CASSLIIPPAYEQYF.

The chain has TRBV27 and TRBJ2-3; 8 positions agree with TRBD2. The junction had 4 bases not matched to a gene; V was cut back by 8 bases and J by 3 bases. Germline CDR1 is MNHEY and CDR2 is SMNVEV (reference sequence). The length of the CDR3 is 13 residues. The CDR3 DNA is TGTGCCAGCTCGGGAGGGCGGACAGATACGCAGTATTTT. Translation: CASSGGRTDTQYF.